The entry below describes one TCR beta chain. This sample is part of a study of shared clonotypes between healthy human individuals. Sequencing was performed with immunoSEQ multiplex PCR; in TCRdb, only in-frame clones are kept and a portion is missing. Here the sample spans about 2.4 million clones, 90% to 95% being singletons. This CDR3 spans 15 amino acids. CDR1 is MGHRA, CDR2 YSYEKL, per germline. V lost 3 bases and J lost 3; bases outside the gene matches: 7. Sequences were obtained from naive CD4+ T cells from PBMCs. Subset indicated: CD45RA+ positively selected. This receptor was identified in a man aged 18 to 30 in good health. Some clones in this sample may be carry-over from other donors' samples. The chain uses TRBV4-1 and TRBJ2-7; 8 bases fit TRBD2. The CDR3 reads CASSHPPAGVYEQYF. The CDR3, as DNA: TGCGCCAGCAGCCACCCCCCAGCGGGAGTCTACGAGCAGTACTTC.